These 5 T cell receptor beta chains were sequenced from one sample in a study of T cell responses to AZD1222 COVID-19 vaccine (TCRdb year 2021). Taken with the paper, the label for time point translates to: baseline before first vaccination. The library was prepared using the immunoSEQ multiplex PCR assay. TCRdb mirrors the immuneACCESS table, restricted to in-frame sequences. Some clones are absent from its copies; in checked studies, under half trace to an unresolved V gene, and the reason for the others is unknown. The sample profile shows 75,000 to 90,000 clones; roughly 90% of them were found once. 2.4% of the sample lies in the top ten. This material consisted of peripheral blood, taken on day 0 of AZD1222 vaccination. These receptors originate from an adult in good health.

The CDR3 DNA reads TGTGCCAGCTCAACGAGCGCCTATAATTCACCCCTCCACTTT. Translated: CASSTSAYNSPLHF. This chain connects TRBV18 to TRBJ1-6, with D unresolved. CDR3 length equals 14 residues. The V end lost 5 bases, the J end lost 2 bases, and 7 bases lay between the germline ends. Germline CDR1 KGHSH, CDR2 LQKENI.

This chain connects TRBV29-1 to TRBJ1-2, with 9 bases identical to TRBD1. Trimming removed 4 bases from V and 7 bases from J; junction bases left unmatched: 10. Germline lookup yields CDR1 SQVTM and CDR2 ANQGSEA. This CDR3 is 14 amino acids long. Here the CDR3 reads CSVARTGGVSGYTF. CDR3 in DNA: TGCAGCGTTGCCCGAACAGGGGGCGTGTCTGGCTACACCTTC.

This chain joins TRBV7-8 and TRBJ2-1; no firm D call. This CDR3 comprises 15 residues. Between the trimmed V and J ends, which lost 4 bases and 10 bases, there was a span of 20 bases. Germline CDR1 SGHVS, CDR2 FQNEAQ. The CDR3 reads CASSSPTKTLREQFF. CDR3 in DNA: TGTGCCAGCAGCTCTCCTACGAAGACACTTCGGGAGCAGTTCTTC. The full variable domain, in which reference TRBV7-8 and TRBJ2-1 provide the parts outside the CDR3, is GAGVSQSPRYKVAKRGQDVALRCDPISGHVSLFWYQQALGQGPEFLTYFQNEAQLDKSGLPSDRFFAERPEGSVSTLKIQRTQQEDSAVYLCASSSPTKTLREQFFGPGTRLTVL.

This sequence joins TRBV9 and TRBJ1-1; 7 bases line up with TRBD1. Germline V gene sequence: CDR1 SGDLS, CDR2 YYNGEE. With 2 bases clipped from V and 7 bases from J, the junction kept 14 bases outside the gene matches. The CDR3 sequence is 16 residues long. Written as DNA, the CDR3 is TGTGCCAGCAGCGTGAGCCTAAGGGGGCATCTAAATGAAGCTTTCTTT. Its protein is CASSVSLRGHLNEAFF.

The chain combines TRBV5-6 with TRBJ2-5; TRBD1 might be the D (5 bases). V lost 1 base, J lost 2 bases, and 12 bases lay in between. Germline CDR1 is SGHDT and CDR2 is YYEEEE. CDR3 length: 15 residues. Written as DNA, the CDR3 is TGTGCCAGCAGCTTGTTCGCAGGGCCTCAAGAGACCCAGTACTTC. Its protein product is CASSLFAGPQETQYF.